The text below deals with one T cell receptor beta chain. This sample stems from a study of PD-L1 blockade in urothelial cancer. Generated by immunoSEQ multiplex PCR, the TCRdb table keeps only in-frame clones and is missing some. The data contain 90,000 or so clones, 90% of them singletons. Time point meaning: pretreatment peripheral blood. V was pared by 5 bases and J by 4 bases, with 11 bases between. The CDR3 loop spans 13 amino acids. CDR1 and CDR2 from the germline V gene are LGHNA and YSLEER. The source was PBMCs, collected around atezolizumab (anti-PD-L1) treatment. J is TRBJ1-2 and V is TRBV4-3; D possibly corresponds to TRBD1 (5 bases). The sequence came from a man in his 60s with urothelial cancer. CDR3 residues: CASSSSGGYGYTF. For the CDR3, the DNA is TGCGCCAGCAGCTCCTCCGGGGGCTATGGCTACACCTTC.